Below, 27 T cell receptor beta chains from the same sample are listed, as sequenced in a study of cytomegalovirus exposure and HLA in healthy donors (dated by TCRdb to the late 2010s). Receptors were amplified or captured by the immunoSEQ multiplex PCR assay. A mixture of 60 forward primers for TCR Vbeta segments and 13 reverse primers for TCR Jbeta segments was used in the multiplex PCR. This is the immuneACCESS table as TCRdb keeps it, with only in-frame sequences that have V and J called. A part of the clones is gone; compared with another copy, unresolved V genes explain less than half, and the rest is unexplained. This sample lists 200,000 to 250,000 clones; about 70% were detected once. The top ten constitute 1.5% to 2% of the sample. What was sequenced was PBMCs. These receptors were taken from a woman aged 25 to 39 in good health and CMV-seronegative.

The chain links TRBV19 to TRBJ1-5; 7 nucleotides match TRBD1. The germline gives CDR1 LNHDA, CDR2 SQIVND (reference sequence). Losses at the gene ends were 3 bases for V and 4 bases for J; bases not matched to a gene: 6. There are 15 residues in the CDR3. CDR3 sequence (DNA): TGTGCCAGTAGTATCCTCCTACAGGGGAATCAGCCCCAGCATTTT. Translating it yields CASSILLQGNQPQHF.

For the CDR3, the DNA is TGTGCCAGCGTTTGGACAGCGAACACTGAAGCTTTCTTT. Its protein product is CASVWTANTEAFF. V gene TRBV6-1 combines with J gene TRBJ1-1; D is possibly TRBD1 (6 bases). V shed 8 bases and J shed 1 base, with 11 bases lying between them. Per the germline V gene, CDR1 is MNHNS and CDR2 is SASEGT. The CDR3 consists of 13 residues.

This clone occurred once. The rearrangement uses TRBV5-5 and TRBJ2-7, with D maybe TRBD1 (5 bases). V was trimmed by 4 bases and J by 0 bases, leaving 14 bases between them. Germline CDR1 reads SGHKS; CDR2 reads YYEKEE (reference sequence). This CDR3 has 15 residues. The DNA for the CDR3 is TGTGCCAGCAGCCTAGACAGATCTTACTCCTACGAGCAGTACTTC. The encoded protein is CASSLDRSYSYEQYF.

The J gene is TRBJ2-1, the V gene TRBV11-2, with D possibly being TRBD2 (5 bases). Germline CDR1 SGHAT, CDR2 FQNNGV. Trimming took 0 bases from V and 10 from J, leaving 13 bases between them. The CDR3 is 14 amino acids. The CDR3 region is CASSLERLAKEQFF. DNA for the CDR3: TGTGCCAGCAGCTTAGAACGGCTAGCCAAGGAGCAGTTCTTC.

The chain has TRBV7-9 and TRBJ1-6; the match to TRBD1 covers 9 bases. The CDR3 covers 15 residues. From germline, CDR1 is SEHNR and CDR2 FQNEAQ (reference sequence). The V segment lost 5 bases and the J segment 10 bases; nucleotides outside the gene matches: 9. The chain's CDR3 is CASSEVQGAGSPLHF. The CDR3 region has the DNA TGTGCCAGCAGCGAAGTACAGGGGGCAGGCTCACCCCTCCACTTT.

CDR3 protein: CASSLRGGDTQYF. Here the CDR3 DNA reads TGTGCCAGCAGCTTACGAGGGGGAGATACGCAGTATTTT. The chain uses TRBV11-3 and TRBJ2-3; TRBD1 might be the D (6 bases). This CDR3 is 13 amino acids long. CDR1 is SGHNT and CDR2 is YENEEA in the germline V gene. V dropped 2 bases and J dropped 5 bases, with 8 bases sitting between them.

In the case of this clone: Compared with germline, one end of the junction differs, possibly owing to a read error. The rearrangement joins TRBV4-2 to TRBJ2-1, with 8 bases matching TRBD2. The CDR3 loop spans 18 amino acids. The germline V gene encodes CDR1 LGHNA and CDR2 YNFKEQ. CDR3 residues: CAISQTGWGTSSYNEQFF. CDR3 DNA sequence: TGTGCCATCAGCCAGACGGGGTGGGGGACTAGTAGCTACAATGAGCAGTTCTTC.

This clone was detected a few times. This CDR3 is CASSLERPEAFF. CDR3 sequence (DNA): TGTGCCAGCAGCTTAGAGCGACCCGAAGCTTTCTTT. V gene TRBV7-9 combines with J gene TRBJ1-1; the D is unclear. There are 12 residues in the CDR3. Trimming took 1 base from V and 8 from J, leaving 8 bases between them. Germline-derived CDR1 and CDR2 are SEHNR and FQNEAQ (reference sequence).

Of note for this clone: Germline and junction disagree at one end, which may indicate a read error. The rearrangement uses TRBV10-2 and TRBJ1-1; the match to TRBD1 covers 8 bases. Germline V gene sequence: CDR1 WSHSY, CDR2 SAAADI. The CDR3 is made up of 17 amino acids. The CDR3 spells CVSSPWTGIVWGTEAFF. In DNA, the CDR3 is TGCGTCAGCAGTCCTTGGACAGGGATCGTTTGGGGCACTGAAGCTTTCTTT.

The chain combines TRBV5-5 with TRBJ1-2; 9 nucleotides align to TRBD1. The junction had 6 bases not matched to a gene; V was cut back by 7 bases and J by 8 bases. Germline V CDR1 and CDR2: SGHKS, YYEKEE (reference sequence). The CDR3 covers 12 residues. CDR3 amino acids: CASFGDRDGYTF. The CDR3 DNA follows: TGTGCCAGCTTTGGGGACAGGGACGGCTACACCTTC.

The rearrangement joins TRBV6-5 to TRBJ2-5; 8 nucleotides agree with TRBD2. V lost 1 base, J lost 2 bases, and 6 bases stayed unmatched. Germline values: CDR1 MNHEY, CDR2 SVGAGI. This CDR3 region has 16 residues. Here the CDR3 DNA reads TGTGCCAGCAGTTACTTCGGGGGGGCCGAGCAAGAGACCCAGTACTTC. Translated: CASSYFGGAEQETQYF.

The chain uses TRBV6-1 and TRBJ2-6, with D perhaps TRBD2 (6 bases). This CDR3 contains 18 residues. CDR1 is MNHNS and CDR2 is SASEGT in the germline V gene. The V gene lost 4 bases and the J gene lost 2 bases, with 18 bases spanning the gap. For the CDR3, the DNA is TGTGCCAGCAGTGGTATTGGCGGGGATTTTGCTGGGGCCAACGTCCTGACTTTC. Translation gives CASSGIGGDFAGANVLTF.

This chain connects TRBV27 to TRBJ2-7; a weak D match, TRBD2 (5 bases). Germline lookup yields CDR1 MNHEY and CDR2 SMNVEV (reference sequence). The CDR3 contains 15 residues. Trimming shortened V by 6 bases and J by 7 bases, and 22 bases separated the two germline ends. Here the CDR3 reads CASSEYPGSPGEQYF. Written as DNA, the CDR3 is TGTGCCAGCAGCGAATACCCTGGGTCCCCGGGGGAGCAGTACTTC.

The CDR3: CASSPILADYNEGQFF. As DNA, the CDR3 is TGTGCCAGCAGCCCGATACTAGCGGACTACAATGAAGGGCAGTTCTTC. J is TRBJ2-1 and V is TRBV5-4; 8 bases agree with TRBD2. Germline trimming cut 4 bases from V and 12 bases from J; bases unmatched to any gene: 18. Germline CDR1 and CDR2: SGHNT and YYREEE (reference sequence). The CDR3 loop spans 16 amino acids. The variable domain in full, with the rest retrieved from reference TRBV5-4 and TRBJ2-1, is ETGVTQSPTHLIKTRGQQVTLRCSSQSGHNTVSWYQQALGQGPQFIFQYYREEENGRGNFPPRFSGLQFPNYSSELNVNALELDDSALYLCASSPILADYNEGQFFGPGTRLTVL.

This sequence joins TRBV20-1 and TRBJ1-4; no clear D. The germline V gene has CDR1 DFQATT and CDR2 SNEGSKA (reference sequence). Trimming cost V 0 bases and J 11 bases, with 7 bases left between them. The CDR3 has 11 residues. CDR3 sequence: CSARDTAKLFF. For the CDR3, the DNA is TGCAGTGCTAGAGATACAGCCAAACTGTTTTTT.

The chain combines TRBV5-1 with TRBJ2-1; 8 nucleotides align to TRBD2. Germline CDR1 is SGHRS and CDR2 is YFSETQ. V was clipped by 1 base and J by 0 bases; unmatched bases: 6. CDR3 length: 17 amino acids. The DNA of the CDR3 is TGCGCCAGCAGCTTGATAACTAGCGGAAGCTCCTACAATGAGCAGTTCTTC. Its translation: CASSLITSGSSYNEQFF.

This clone has just one count. The gene calls are TRBV7-3 and TRBJ2-2; 8 bases fit TRBD2. Unmatched junction bases numbered 6, after V lost 5 bases and J lost 4 bases. The length of the CDR3 is 15 residues. Germline V lookup: CDR1 SGHTA, CDR2 FQGTGA. The CDR3 reads CASSISGMTTGELFF. For the CDR3, the DNA is TGTGCCAGCAGCATTAGCGGGATGACCACCGGGGAGCTGTTTTTT.

CDR3 in DNA: TGTGCCTGGGCGTCTCGGACTGTCGGAGGCTACACCTTC. This codes for CAWASRTVGGYTF. This chain links TRBV30 with TRBJ1-2; D gene unclear. The CDR3 extends over 13 amino acids. V was shortened by 5 bases and J by 8 bases, with 18 bases between the two germline ends. Germline-derived CDR1 and CDR2 are GTSNPN and SVGIG (reference sequence).

This clone was counted once. The J gene is TRBJ1-1, the V gene TRBV11-2; D perhaps matches TRBD1 (5 bases). Germline CDR1 SGHAT, CDR2 FQNNGV. The CDR3 runs 18 residues. Trimming cost V 4 bases and J 0 bases, with 21 bases left between them. In DNA form, the CDR3 reads TGTGCCAGCAGCTCCACGTCATTTGTAGGGGATATGAACACTGAAGCTTTCTTT. This translates into CASSSTSFVGDMNTEAFF.

This clone has just one count. The V gene is TRBV19, the J gene TRBJ2-3; the D is unclear. Trimming stripped 5 bases from V and 0 bases from J, with 15 bases between. Germline assignment: CDR1 LNHDA and CDR2 SQIVND (reference sequence). There are 16 residues in the CDR3. Here the CDR3 reads CASSLMRSTSTDTQYF. The CDR3 region has the DNA TGTGCCAGTAGTCTTATGCGGAGCACTAGCACAGATACGCAGTATTTT.

CDR3 loop: CSARTGDPGGYTF. CDR3 bases: TGCAGCGCCCGGACAGGGGATCCTGGAGGCTACACCTTC. The V and J genes are TRBV29-1 and TRBJ1-2, with 9 bases identical to TRBD1. The junction had 11 bases not matched to a gene; V was cut back by 7 bases and J by 8 bases. CDR3 size: 13 residues. Looked up from germline, CDR1 is SQVTM and CDR2 is ANQGSEA.

The genes are TRBV27 and TRBJ1-4; 8 bases are a match to TRBD1. This CDR3 region has 18 residues. Germline V gene data show CDR1 as MNHEY and CDR2 as SMNVEV (reference sequence). Trimming at V came to 5 bases and at J to 4 bases, leaving 15 bases not matched to a gene. CDR3 DNA: TGTGCCAGCAGTCCGGGGACAGGCTTCGTCCCGAGTAATGAAAAACTGTTTTTT. Amino acid sequence: CASSPGTGFVPSNEKLFF.

CDR3 amino acids: CASSDAQGQGYITEAFF. DNA for the CDR3: TGCGCCAGCAGCGATGCTCAGGGACAGGGGTATATCACTGAAGCTTTCTTT. The chain employs TRBV5-1 and TRBJ1-1; 10 bases line up with TRBD1. The CDR3 is 17 amino acids. After removal of 4 bases from V and 4 bases from J, the junction contained 13 bases not matched to a gene. The V gene's germline CDR1 is SGHRS and CDR2 YFSETQ.

Of note for this clone: The CDR3 does not end in the conserved phenylalanine or tryptophan, so this is likely a read error. V gene TRBV30 combines with J gene TRBJ1-6; a possible D gene is TRBD1 (5 bases). There are 15 residues in the CDR3. With 3 bases removed from V and 7 bases from J, the gap between germline ends came to 16 bases. CDR1 is GTSNPN and CDR2 is SVGIG in the germline V gene (reference sequence). The CDR3 sequence is CAWRAHQGRNSPLHL. CDR3 DNA sequence: TGTGCCTGGAGGGCTCACCAGGGAAGGAATTCACCCCTCCACTTG.

The rearrangement uses TRBV5-1 and TRBJ2-3; TRBD1 is a possible D gene (5 bases). Trimming removed 4 bases from V and 5 bases from J, with 14 bases in between. The CDR3 length is 14 residues. Germline V gives CDR1 SGHRS, CDR2 YFSETQ. CDR3 nucleotides: TGCGCCAGCAGCCCCGGTCGGACATTAGATACGCAGTATTTT. Translating it yields CASSPGRTLDTQYF.

V is TRBV11-3 and J is TRBJ1-5; perhaps TRBD1 as D (5 bases). Trimming cost V 4 bases and J 10 bases, with 11 bases left between them. The CDR3 runs 12 residues. CDR1 is SGHNT and CDR2 is YENEEA in the germline V gene. CDR3 amino acids: CASSSGGGPQHF. DNA of the CDR3: TGTGCCAGCAGCTCGGGGGGGGGACCCCAGCATTTT.

The chain is built from TRBV7-2 and TRBJ2-3, with 10 positions matching TRBD2. The CDR3 contains 19 residues. With V trimmed by 4 bases and J by 1 base, 14 bases remained unmatched. CDR1 SGHTA and CDR2 FQGNSA come from the germline V gene. CDR3 nucleotides: TGTGCCAGCAGCTCAGGCGGATGGCTAGCGGGAGTAGGCACAGATACGCAGTATTTT. Its protein product is CASSSGGWLAGVGTDTQYF.